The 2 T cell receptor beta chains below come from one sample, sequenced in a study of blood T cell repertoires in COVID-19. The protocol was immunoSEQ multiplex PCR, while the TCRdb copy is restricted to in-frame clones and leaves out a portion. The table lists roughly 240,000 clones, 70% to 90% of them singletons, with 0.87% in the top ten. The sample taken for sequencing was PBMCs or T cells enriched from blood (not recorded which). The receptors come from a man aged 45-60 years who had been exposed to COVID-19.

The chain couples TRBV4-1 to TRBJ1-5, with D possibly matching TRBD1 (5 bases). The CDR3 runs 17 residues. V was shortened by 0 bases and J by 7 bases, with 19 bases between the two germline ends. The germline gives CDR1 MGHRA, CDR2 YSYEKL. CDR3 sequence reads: CASSQDISGRAGQPQHF. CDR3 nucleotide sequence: TGCGCCAGCAGCCAAGACATTTCGGGCAGGGCAGGACAGCCCCAGCATTTT.

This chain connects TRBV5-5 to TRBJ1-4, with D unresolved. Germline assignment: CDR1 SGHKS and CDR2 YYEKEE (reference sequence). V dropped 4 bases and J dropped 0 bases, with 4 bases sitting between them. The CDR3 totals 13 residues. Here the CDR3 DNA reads TGTGCCAGCAGCCCTACAACTAATGAAAAACTGTTTTTT. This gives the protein CASSPTTNEKLFF.